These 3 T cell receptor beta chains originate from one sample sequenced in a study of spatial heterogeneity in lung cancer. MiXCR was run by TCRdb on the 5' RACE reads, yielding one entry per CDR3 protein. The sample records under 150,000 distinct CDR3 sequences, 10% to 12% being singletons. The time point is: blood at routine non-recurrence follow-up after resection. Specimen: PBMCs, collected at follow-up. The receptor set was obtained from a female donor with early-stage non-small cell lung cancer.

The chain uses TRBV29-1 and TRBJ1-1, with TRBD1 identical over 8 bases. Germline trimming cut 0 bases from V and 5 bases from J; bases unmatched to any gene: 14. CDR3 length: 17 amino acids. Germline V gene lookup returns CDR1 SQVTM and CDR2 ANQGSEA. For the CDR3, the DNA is TGCAGCGTTGAAGATTTCGCAGTGCGGACAGGGAGTACTGAAGCTTTCTTT. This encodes CSVEDFAVRTGSTEAFF.

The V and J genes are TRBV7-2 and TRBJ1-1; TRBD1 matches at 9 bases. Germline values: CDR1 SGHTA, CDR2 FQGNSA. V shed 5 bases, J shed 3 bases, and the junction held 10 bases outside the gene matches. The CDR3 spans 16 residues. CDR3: CASSPPYNRGHTEAFF. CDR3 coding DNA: TGTGCCAGCAGCCCGCCCTATAACAGGGGGCACACTGAAGCTTTCTTT.

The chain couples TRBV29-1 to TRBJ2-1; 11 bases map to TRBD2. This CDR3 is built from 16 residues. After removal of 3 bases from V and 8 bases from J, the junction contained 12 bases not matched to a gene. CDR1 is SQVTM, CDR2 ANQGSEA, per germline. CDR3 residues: CSVDEFTSGSRDEQFF. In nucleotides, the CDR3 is TGCAGCGTTGACGAATTTACTAGCGGGAGTCGCGATGAGCAGTTCTTC.